In its sample, the clone carrying this T cell receptor beta chain was seen a few times. The antigen remains undetermined. TCRdb's table, derived via immunoSEQ multiplex PCR, lists solely in-frame clones and lacks some. The table includes under 85,000 clones, 80% to 85% detected once. This entry is derived from a study of OX40 agonist ivuxolimab in advanced cancers. Regarding the study as a whole: Antigen specificity remained undetermined for the expanded peripheral T cells.

The CDR3 sequence is 15 residues long. The V gene's germline CDR1 is SGHRS and CDR2 YFSETQ. V gave up 0 bases and J gave up 1 base, with 10 bases separating them. The specimen was CD4+ or CD8+ T cells sorted from blood, collected in a trial of the OX40 agonist ivuxolimab. The origin of this receptor is an adult with an advanced solid tumor such as melanoma, head and neck, liver or kidney cancer. This chain links TRBV5-1 with TRBJ1-1, with unresolved D. The CDR3 reads CASSLAGTGNTEAFF. The CDR3 DNA reads as TGCGCCAGCAGCTTGGCCGGTACGGGGAACACTGAAGCTTTCTTT.